A single sample is the source of the 30 T cell receptor beta chains below, sequenced in a study of shared clonotypes between healthy human individuals. CD45RO-negative CD8 cells positively selected for CCR7 made up the naive population, which excluded terminally differentiated effector memory CD45RA+ cells. Method: immunoSEQ multiplex PCR; TCRdb's copy keeps in-frame clones and lacks some. The repertoire holds more than 2 million clones, with roughly 94% as singletons. Source material: naive CD8+ T cells sorted from blood. The receptors stem from a man younger than 30 in good health.

This clone appeared a single time. The V call is TRBV4-1, the J call TRBJ1-5; 8 bases align to TRBD1. Germline CDR1 is MGHRA and CDR2 is YSYEKL. The trim removed 2 bases at V and 4 bases at J, leaving 7 bases unmatched. The CDR3 length is 16 residues. The CDR3 loop reads CASSQITGGGNQPQHF. CDR3 in DNA: TGCGCCAGCAGCCAAATTACAGGGGGGGGGAATCAGCCCCAGCATTTT.

The chain links TRBV28 to TRBJ2-1; 8 nucleotides agree with TRBD1. The ends lost 6 bases at V and 0 bases at J; junction bases unmatched: 7. Germline loops: CDR1 MDHEN, CDR2 SYDVKM. This CDR3 is built from 16 residues. CDR3 sequence reads: CASSGQGYISYNEQFF. Written as DNA, the CDR3 is TGTGCCAGCAGCGGACAGGGTTACATCTCCTACAATGAGCAGTTCTTC.

CDR3 nucleotides: TGTGCCAGCAGCTTCGGATATCCAGGGACCCAGTACTTC. As protein: CASSFGYPGTQYF. The chain uses TRBV5-6 and TRBJ2-5, with D unclear. V lost 2 bases, J lost 7 bases, and 12 bases lay in between. CDR3 length equals 13 residues. Germline values: CDR1 SGHDT, CDR2 YYEEEE. The full variable domain, completed using reference TRBV5-6 and TRBJ2-5, is DAGVTQSPTHLIKTRGQQVTLRCSPKSGHDTVSWYQQALGQGPQFIFQYYEEEERQRGNFPDRFSGHQFPNYSSELNVNALLLGDSALYLCASSFGYPGTQYFGPGTRLLVL.

The chain joins TRBV7-8 to TRBJ2-6, with TRBD2 matching over 14 bases. V lost 1 base, J lost 0 bases, and 5 bases stayed unmatched. This CDR3 has 20 amino acids. Germline V lookup: CDR1 SGHVS, CDR2 FQNEAQ. This CDR3 reads CASSLGLAGGPDSGANVLTF. In DNA, the CDR3 is TGTGCCAGCAGCTTAGGACTAGCGGGAGGGCCTGACTCTGGGGCCAACGTCCTGACTTTC.

The V call is TRBV6-5, the J call TRBJ2-2; the D gene is possibly TRBD2 (5 bases). Deletions cut 0 bases from V and 5 bases from J, with 13 bases between. Germline V gene sequence: CDR1 MNHEY, CDR2 SVGAGI. The CDR3 has 16 residues. The CDR3 spells CASSYSAPGNTGELFF. For the CDR3, the DNA is TGTGCCAGCAGTTACTCTGCGCCCGGGAATACCGGGGAGCTGTTTTTT.

The chain uses TRBV4-1 and TRBJ1-2; 8 nucleotides match TRBD1. The CDR3 is made up of 16 amino acids. The J segment lost 4 bases and the V segment lost 5 bases, leaving 12 bases of the junction unmatched. Germline V CDR1 and CDR2: MGHRA, YSYEKL. This CDR3 reads CASSVSARTGFYGYTF. The CDR3 coding sequence is TGCGCCAGCAGCGTATCCGCTAGGACAGGGTTCTATGGCTACACCTTC.

The chain uses TRBV11-3 and TRBJ2-7; 7 bases align to TRBD1. Germline CDR1 and CDR2: SGHNT and YENEEA. The junction had 8 bases not matched to a gene; V was cut back by 6 bases and J by 6 bases. This CDR3 has 13 amino acids. CDR3 DNA: TGTGCCAGCAGTCCCGACAGGGCCCTCGAGCAGTACTTC. Residues: CASSPDRALEQYF.

The chain links TRBV4-3 to TRBJ1-1; perhaps TRBD1 as D (5 bases). The V gene lost 0 bases and the J gene lost 4 bases, with 12 bases spanning the gap. CDR1 LGHNA and CDR2 YSLEER come from the germline V gene. The length of the CDR3 is 15 residues. The CDR3 loop reads CASSQDRVYGTEAFF. In DNA, the CDR3 is TGCGCCAGCAGCCAAGACAGGGTATACGGCACTGAAGCTTTCTTT.

Remarks on this clone: Different DNA sequences within this sample yield the same CDR3. The chain uses TRBV5-1 and TRBJ2-7; the D gene is possibly TRBD2 (5 bases). The CDR3 sequence is 13 residues long. The germline V gene encodes CDR1 SGHRS and CDR2 YFSETQ. Trimming pared 0 bases from V and 1 base from J, leaving 5 bases between. CDR3 residues: CASSLERSYEQYF. As DNA, the CDR3 is TGCGCCAGCAGCTTGGAGCGGTCCTACGAGCAGTACTTC.

The rearrangement links TRBV4-1 to TRBJ1-2; D is undetermined. CDR3 length: 15 amino acids. The V end lost 0 bases, the J end lost 4 bases, and 12 bases lay between the germline ends. Per the germline V gene, CDR1 is MGHRA and CDR2 is YSYEKL. This CDR3 is CASSQESGSSYGYTF. Here the CDR3 DNA reads TGCGCCAGCAGCCAAGAAAGTGGCAGCTCCTATGGCTACACCTTC.

A word on this clone: The same CDR3 also results from other DNA sequences found in this sample. The CDR3 is CASSEGLGGYEQYF. The CDR3 bases are TGTGCCAGCAGTGAAGGGCTCGGAGGATACGAGCAGTACTTC. The chain employs TRBV6-1 and TRBJ2-7; D possibly corresponds to TRBD2 (5 bases). Trimming cost V 1 base and J 4 bases, with 11 bases left between them. The CDR3 spans 14 residues. Germline V lookup: CDR1 MNHNS, CDR2 SASEGT.

The rearrangement links TRBV19 to TRBJ1-1, with 8 positions matching TRBD1. The CDR3 contains 13 residues. The V segment lost 2 bases and the J segment 4 bases; nucleotides outside the gene matches: 0. Looked up from germline, CDR1 is LNHDA and CDR2 is SQIVND (reference sequence). This chain's CDR3 is CASSIQGATEAFF. DNA for the CDR3: TGTGCCAGTAGTATACAGGGGGCCACTGAAGCTTTCTTT. The whole variable domain, filled in from reference TRBV19 and TRBJ1-1, reads DGGITQSPKYLFRKEGQNVTLSCEQNLNHDAMYWYRQDPGQGLRLIYYSQIVNDFQKGDIAEGYSVSREKKESFPLTVTSAQKNPTAFYLCASSIQGATEAFFGQGTRLTVV.

V and J are TRBV29-1 and TRBJ1-2; maybe TRBD1 (5 bases). The V gene lost 4 bases and the J gene lost 0 bases, with 18 bases spanning the gap. Germline loops: CDR1 SQVTM, CDR2 ANQGSEA. The CDR3 totals 16 residues. In nucleotides, the CDR3 is TGCAGCGTTGGGGGGGACCCGGTCAGTTCTAACTATGGCTACACCTTC. This sequence encodes CSVGGDPVSSNYGYTF.

Regarding this clone: In the same sample, other DNA sequences code for this CDR3. This sequence joins TRBV4-1 and TRBJ2-5; TRBD2 matches 9 bases. The CDR3 runs 15 residues. CDR1 is MGHRA, CDR2 YSYEKL, per germline. The ends lost 4 bases at V and 1 base at J; junction bases unmatched: 4. CDR3 in DNA: TGCGCCAGCAGCCCCTTAGCGGGAGCCCAAGAGACCCAGTACTTC. Amino acids: CASSPLAGAQETQYF.

V and J are TRBV6-5 and TRBJ2-3; 7 nucleotides align to TRBD2. Germline CDR1 and CDR2: MNHEY and SVGAGI. Trimming at V came to 2 bases and at J to 0 bases, leaving 2 bases not matched to a gene. The length of the CDR3 is 15 residues. Written as DNA, the CDR3 is TGTGCCAGCAGTTACGCAGCGGGGAGCACAGATACGCAGTATTTT. Its protein is CASSYAAGSTDTQYF.

Comment on this clone: This specimen includes other DNA sequences encoding the same CDR3. The chain carries TRBV27 and TRBJ1-2; unclear D gene. Deletions cut 6 bases from V and 0 bases from J, with 5 bases between. CDR3 length: 12 residues. CDR1 MNHEY and CDR2 SMNVEV come from the germline V gene (reference sequence). CDR3 protein: CASRGANYGYTF. The CDR3 coding sequence is TGTGCCAGCAGGGGAGCTAACTATGGCTACACCTTC.

To note about this clone: One end of the junction fails to match germline, which may point to a read error. CDR3 in DNA: TGTGCCAGCAGCTTAGATGAGGTGGTCTTT. Its protein is CASSLDEVVF. The chain joins TRBV11-2 to TRBJ1-1; D is unclear. The germline gives CDR1 SGHAT, CDR2 FQNNGV. The CDR3 contains 10 residues.

The chain has TRBV2 and TRBJ2-1, with D maybe TRBD1 (7 bases). The CDR3 extends over 12 amino acids. Looked up from germline, CDR1 is SNHLY and CDR2 is FYNNEI. Trimming cost V 11 bases and J 3 bases, with 11 bases left between them. The CDR3 DNA follows: TGTGCCGCGGGACAGATCTACAATGAGCAGTTCTTC. It yields the protein CAAGQIYNEQFF.

The chain couples TRBV4-1 to TRBJ2-2; TRBD1 is a possible D gene (6 bases). Trimming took off 4 bases at V and 5 bases at J, with 11 bases between the two ends. The CDR3 loop spans 14 amino acids. Germline lookup yields CDR1 MGHRA and CDR2 YSYEKL. CDR3 protein: CASSLIQGTGELFF. As DNA, the CDR3 is TGCGCCAGCAGCCTCATCCAGGGGACCGGGGAGCTGTTTTTT.

In this sample, this clone turned up a few times. Other DNA sequences of this sample code for an identical CDR3. The chain has TRBV7-9 and TRBJ2-7; TRBD1 agrees at 7 bases. Looked up from germline, CDR1 is SEHNR and CDR2 is FQNEAQ (reference sequence). This CDR3 region has 12 residues. J gave up 4 bases and V 5 bases, and 2 bases lay outside the gene matches. Here the CDR3 DNA reads TGTGCCAGCAGCCTGGGACAGTACGAGCAGTACTTC. Translation gives CASSLGQYEQYF.

Of note for this clone: This sample includes further DNA sequences coding for the same CDR3. The chain combines TRBV2 with TRBJ1-2; 11 bases align to TRBD1. The CDR3 is made up of 14 amino acids. With V trimmed by 5 bases and J by 3 bases, 2 bases remained unmatched. Germline CDR1 SNHLY, CDR2 FYNNEI. This chain's CDR3 is CASSPGQGDYGYTF. The CDR3 DNA sequence: TGTGCCAGCAGTCCGGGACAGGGGGACTATGGCTACACCTTC.

V gene TRBV5-6 combines with J gene TRBJ2-1; D remains unclear. The CDR3 covers 16 residues. The V gene's germline CDR1 is SGHDT and CDR2 YYEEEE. V was clipped by 0 bases and J by 0 bases, with 10 bases between them. CDR3 amino acids: CASSLAGFSSYNEQFF. For the CDR3, the DNA is TGTGCCAGCAGCTTGGCCGGCTTTAGCTCCTACAATGAGCAGTTCTTC.

The chain combines TRBV5-1 with TRBJ2-7, with 8 bases fitting TRBD1. The junction had 8 bases not matched to a gene; V was cut back by 7 bases and J by 2 bases. CDR1 is SGHRS and CDR2 is YFSETQ in the germline V gene. CDR3 size: 14 residues. As DNA, the CDR3 is TGCGCCAGCGATACCGGGACAGGCCCCTACGAGCAGTACTTC. It specifies CASDTGTGPYEQYF.

The V gene is TRBV4-1, the J gene TRBJ1-2; 9 nucleotides line up with TRBD1. This CDR3 has 14 amino acids. J was trimmed by 7 bases and V by 4 bases; bases with no gene match: 7. Germline V gives CDR1 MGHRA, CDR2 YSYEKL. CDR3 sequence (DNA): TGCGCCAGCAGCCTTCCGGGACAGGGACTTGGCTACACCTTC. Protein sequence: CASSLPGQGLGYTF.

The genes are TRBV18 and TRBJ2-7; 8 nucleotides agree with TRBD2. V shed 3 bases and J 0 bases; nucleotides not matched to a gene: 10. The germline gives CDR1 KGHSH, CDR2 LQKENI. The CDR3 runs to 17 residues. CDR3: CASSPPSAGARSYEQYF. The DNA of the CDR3 is TGTGCCAGCTCACCTCCGTCAGCGGGAGCCCGCTCCTACGAGCAGTACTTC.

V is TRBV10-3 and J is TRBJ1-1, with D unclear. Germline loops: CDR1 ENHRY, CDR2 SYGVKD. Trimming removed 2 bases at V and 1 base at J, with 8 bases between. The CDR3 consists of 14 residues. CDR3 nucleotides: TGTGCCATCAGTGAGAATTGGGGGAACACTGAAGCTTTCTTT. Residues: CAISENWGNTEAFF.

This rearrangement joins TRBV7-9 to TRBJ2-1, with D possibly TRBD1 on 8 matching bases. The V gene lost 1 base and the J gene lost 3 bases, with 10 bases spanning the gap. Germline V lookup: CDR1 SEHNR, CDR2 FQNEAQ (reference sequence). The CDR3 extends over 15 amino acids. The CDR3 DNA is TGTGCCAGCAGCTTAGACAGGGGGGGCTACAATGAGCAGTTCTTC. It is translated as CASSLDRGGYNEQFF. The full variable domain, with the rest looked up from reference TRBV7-9 and TRBJ2-1, is DTGVSQNPRHKITKRGQNVTFRCDPISEHNRLYWYRQTLGQGPEFLTYFQNEAQLEKSRLLSDRFSAERPKGSFSTLEIQRTEQGDSAMYLCASSLDRGGYNEQFFGPGTRLTVL.

This clone appeared once. CDR3 nucleotides: TGCGCCAGCAGCTCGTATGGAGGCCGCGAGGGGAACTCCTACGAGCAGTACTTC. It encodes CASSSYGGREGNSYEQYF. This chain connects TRBV5-1 to TRBJ2-7, with D perhaps TRBD1 or TRBD2 (5 bases each). Germline V gene sequence: CDR1 SGHRS, CDR2 YFSETQ. V was shortened by 3 bases and J by 0 bases, with 22 bases between the two germline ends. CDR3 length equals 18 residues.

On this clone itself: The same CDR3 is also encoded by other DNA sequences in this sample. The chain carries TRBV6-5 and TRBJ2-7, with a weak D call TRBD2 (5 bases). The ends were cut back, 0 bases at V and 3 bases at J, with 9 bases in the middle. The CDR3 contains 14 residues. The germline CDR1 and CDR2 sequences are MNHEY and SVGAGI. The CDR3 sequence is CASSYSTGGYEQYF. In DNA form, the CDR3 reads TGTGCCAGCAGTTACTCGACTGGAGGCTACGAGCAGTACTTC.

The chain has TRBV6-5 and TRBJ2-1; 12 bases match TRBD2. Germline V gives CDR1 MNHEY, CDR2 SVGAGI. The J segment lost 8 bases and the V segment lost 2 bases, leaving 4 bases of the junction unmatched. The CDR3 loop spans 15 amino acids. As DNA, the CDR3 is TGTGCCAGCAGTTACAGACTAGCGGGAGACCATGAGCAGTTCTTC. Translating it yields CASSYRLAGDHEQFF.